A single sample gave rise to the 10 T cell receptor beta chains below, sequenced in a study of tumor-infiltrating lymphocytes in primary liver carcinoma. Extraction of RNA together with DNA used 20-30 mg of unsorted bulk tissue. The researchers produced TCR beta cDNA from 450 to 600 ng total RNA with a constant-region primer. Generation of the TCR beta libraries relied on three nested multiplex PCR rounds using slightly modified ARM-PCR. Rounds one and two of PCR, each of roughly 10 cycles, were primed with TRBV1-TRBV30 forward primers and a C-beta reverse primer. A single record per CDR3 protein comes from TCRdb applying MiXCR to the multiplex PCR reads. The data contain about 130,000 distinct CDR3 sequences, 55% to 75% of them singletons. The sequenced sample consisted of liver tumor tissue from sampling region 3. Regarding subset: tumor region T3, left-lateral pole. The receptors come from a woman in her sixties with primary liver carcinoma and hepatitis B virus infection.

A word on this clonotype: A much larger clone is a single base away; this may be a read error. The genes are TRBV10-1 and TRBJ2-7, with D possibly TRBD2 on 5 matching bases. This CDR3 has 14 amino acids. Germline assignment: CDR1 WNHNN and CDR2 SYGVQD (reference sequence). The CDR3 loop reads CASAPGGRPYKQYF. The CDR3 region has the DNA TGCGCCAGTGCCCCCGGCGGGCGGCCCTACAAGCAGTACTTC.

About this clonotype itself: This could be a read error, since a much larger clone is one nucleotide away. This CDR3 fails to terminate in the conserved phenylalanine or tryptophan, so it likely reflects a read error. The chain has TRBV5-6 and TRBJ2-5, with TRBD1 matching over 8 bases. V shed 0 bases, J shed 0 bases, and the junction held 7 bases outside the gene matches. Germline loops: CDR1 SGHDT, CDR2 YYEEEE. The CDR3 loop spans 17 amino acids. The CDR3 is CASSLEGQGAYQETQYS. The CDR3 DNA follows: TGTGCCAGCAGCTTGGAAGGGCAGGGGGCATACCAAGAGACCCAGTACTCC.

To note about this clonotype: Germline and junction disagree at one end, which may indicate a read error. The CDR3 coding sequence is TGTACCAGCAGCTTGATTCGTGGTGAGCAGTTCTTC. Residues: CTSSLIRGEQFF. The chain couples TRBV5-6 to TRBJ2-1; D gene uncertain. The CDR3 consists of 12 residues. The germline CDR1 and CDR2 sequences are SGHDT and YYEEEE.

The chain uses TRBV11-2 and TRBJ2-3, with 7 bases that match TRBD2. CDR1 is SGHAT and CDR2 is FQNNGV in the germline V gene. Trimming removed 4 bases from V and 6 bases from J; junction bases left unmatched: 16. The CDR3 runs to 17 residues. The CDR3 DNA reads TGTGCCAGCAGCTCCGTGGGTGGCGGGAGCCCCGCGGATACGCAGTATTTT. This translates into CASSSVGGGSPADTQYF.

Comment on this clonotype: A read error is possible here, since a much larger clone lies one base away. The CDR3 DNA is TGTGCCAGCAGAAGTGACACCTACTCTGGAAACACCTTATATTTT. It translates to CASRSDTYSGNTLYF. This sequence joins TRBV12-3 or TRBV12-4 and TRBJ1-3; D gene unclear. This CDR3 spans 15 amino acids.

About this clonotype itself: Germline and junction disagree at one end, which may indicate a read error. The chain employs TRBV11-2 and TRBJ2-1; either TRBD1 or TRBD2 may fit D (6 bases each). The CDR3 is made up of 15 amino acids. Germline CDR1 SGHAT, CDR2 FQNNGV. The CDR3 coding sequence is TGTGCCAGCAGTTTAGGGGGAGGAAGTATCGGTGATCAGTTCTTC. It translates to CASSLGGGSIGDQFF.

This clonotype showed up many times. This sequence joins TRBV29-1 and TRBJ1-4; D may be TRBD1 (5 bases). Germline assignment: CDR1 SQVTM and CDR2 ANQGSEA. CDR3 length: 16 amino acids. V shed 7 bases and J shed 0 bases, with 18 bases lying between them. This CDR3 reads CSAGGGAGATNEKLFF. CDR3 bases: TGCAGCGCCGGGGGAGGGGCCGGGGCAACTAATGAAAAACTGTTTTTT.

Worth noting for this clonotype: A much larger clone lies one base from this, so it may be a read error. The chain is built from TRBV6-1 and TRBJ1-1, with D possibly matching TRBD1 (5 bases). The CDR3 covers 13 residues. The germline V gene has CDR1 MNHNS and CDR2 SASEGT. Trimming removed 10 bases from V and 1 base from J, with 13 bases in between. CDR3 amino acids: CATPVGTNTEAFF. The CDR3 bases are TGTGCCACCCCGGTAGGGACGAACACTGAAGCTTTCTTT.

This clonotype was seen a handful of times. This clone may be a read error of a much larger clone one base away. This chain connects TRBV6-1 to TRBJ1-1; D uncertain. Deletions cut 10 bases from V and 1 base from J, with 7 bases between. This CDR3 is built from 11 residues. CDR1 is MNHNS and CDR2 is SASEGT in the germline V gene. In DNA form, the CDR3 reads TGTGCCATCAAACAGAACACTGAAGCTTTCTTT. Translation: CAIKQNTEAFF.

Comment on this clonotype: At one end the junction does not follow the germline gene, possibly because of a read error. This chain links TRBV7-9 with TRBJ1-4; TRBD1 matches at 7 bases. Germline V gene lookup returns CDR1 SEHNR and CDR2 FQNEAQ (reference sequence). This CDR3 has 16 amino acids. The CDR3 spells CAGSSPSHTGAEKLFF. CDR3 nucleotide sequence: TGTGCCGGCAGCTCCCCCTCCCACACAGGGGCGGAAAAACTGTTTTTT.